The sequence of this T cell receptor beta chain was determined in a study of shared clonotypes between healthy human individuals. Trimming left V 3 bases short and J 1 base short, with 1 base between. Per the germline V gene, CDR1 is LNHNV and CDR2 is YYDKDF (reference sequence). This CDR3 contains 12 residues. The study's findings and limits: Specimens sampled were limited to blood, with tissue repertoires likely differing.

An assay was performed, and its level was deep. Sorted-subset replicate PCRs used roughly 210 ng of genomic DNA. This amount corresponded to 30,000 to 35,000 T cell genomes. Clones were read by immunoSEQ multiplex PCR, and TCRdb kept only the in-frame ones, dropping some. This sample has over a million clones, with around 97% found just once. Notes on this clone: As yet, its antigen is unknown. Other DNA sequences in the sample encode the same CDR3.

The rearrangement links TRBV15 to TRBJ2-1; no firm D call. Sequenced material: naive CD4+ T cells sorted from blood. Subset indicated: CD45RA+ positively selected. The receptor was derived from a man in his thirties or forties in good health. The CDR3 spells CATSRSYNEQFF. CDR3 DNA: TGTGCCACCAGCAGGTCCTACAATGAGCAGTTCTTC.